One sample yielded the 4 T cell receptor beta chains listed below, sequenced in a study of cytomegalovirus exposure and HLA in healthy donors. PCR primers comprised 60 Vbeta and 13 Jbeta primers. The assay was immunoSEQ multiplex PCR, and TCRdb's table has in-frame clones only and misses some. The data hold 150,000 to 200,000 clones, with 70% to 90% observed a single time. The sequenced sample was PBMCs. The receptors shown here come from a young man in good health and CMV-seropositive.

This sequence joins TRBV1 and TRBJ1-1. TRBV1 is annotated as a pseudogene. There are 17 residues in the CDR3. The DNA for the CDR3 is TGCACCAGCAGCCAAGATCAGAAGAGGGGCGGGGACACTGAAGCTTTCTTT. Translating it yields CTSSQDQKRGGDTEAFF.

The chain uses TRBV4-1 and TRBJ2-7, with 9 bases lining up with TRBD1. The CDR3 loop spans 16 amino acids. Germline V gene lookup returns CDR1 MGHRA and CDR2 YSYEKL. The junction had 6 bases not matched to a gene; V was cut back by 0 bases and J by 3 bases. The CDR3 bases are TGCGCCAGCAGCCAAGATGCCGGGACAGGGTTCTACGAGCAGTACTTC. It translates to CASSQDAGTGFYEQYF.

This clone was seen more than once but under ten times. The chain carries TRBV25-1 and TRBJ2-1; TRBD2 is a possible D gene (5 bases). Looked up from germline, CDR1 is MGHDK and CDR2 is SYGVNS. Between the trimmed V and J ends, which lost 3 bases and 8 bases, there was a span of 11 bases. The CDR3 has 13 amino acids. The CDR3 loop is CASSEASFHEQFF. The CDR3 DNA is TGTGCCAGCAGTGAGGCTAGCTTCCATGAGCAGTTCTTC.

This chain joins TRBV30 and TRBJ2-5; 8 bases align to TRBD2. Trimming at V came to 2 bases and at J to 5 bases, leaving 7 bases not matched to a gene. The CDR3 extends over 14 amino acids. Germline assignment: CDR1 GTSNPN and CDR2 SVGIG (reference sequence). CDR3 sequence reads: CAWSPGLVVETQYF. The DNA for the CDR3 is TGTGCCTGGAGTCCGGGACTAGTCGTGGAGACCCAGTACTTC.